This T cell receptor beta chain is from a study of post-analysis software for immune sequencing data (dated by TCRdb to about 2015). A note on the overall study: Disease courses on record covered relapsing-remitting, secondary progressive and progressive-relapsing multiple sclerosis, though some patients had no subtype annotation. Patient repertoires were compared against 11 to 12 previously published healthy control repertoires from donors aged roughly 6 to 28 years. A subset of samples was prepared in parallel using single-end sample barcoding, then pooled and co-amplified after Illumina adapter ligation. The full study reports these points: When samples were clustered directly using the F measure, samples prepared in the same batch co-clustered strongly, which prompted a batch-effect correction. The control group was slightly older than the multiple sclerosis patient group. Patients showed significantly higher frequencies than controls for a handful of TRBV segments, among them TRBV5-6, TRBV5-1 and TRBV20-1. Compared with controls, multiple sclerosis patients had significantly lower normalized Chao1 diversity, a finding suggesting substantial peripheral T-cell clonal expansion.

The cysteine opens and the phenylalanine closes a CDR3 of 16 amino acids. Only the CDR3 DNA stays, 48 bases, in frame from base 1. Trimming removed 5 bases from V and 4 bases from J; the gene matches leave 11 bases unexplained. Sequences SGHTA (CDR1) and FQGNSA (CDR2) are obtained from the germline V gene. Preparation of the library involved PCR. The listed sequencing device is Illumina HiSeq 2500. To reduce PCR and sequencing biases, unique molecular identifiers were incorporated into the TCR beta cDNA libraries. Approximately 500,000 cDNA molecules were obtained per 1 to 10 million input T cells, so each molecule approximated one T cell. The same protocol used for the earlier healthy control dataset was applied to prepare and sequence the patient libraries. Within a given batch, samples were prepared together, multiplexed and sequenced on the same HiSeq lane. As for how the authors treated the data: MIGEC handled the raw barcoded reads, throwing out single-read molecular identifier groups before consensus assembly and CDR3 extraction. VDJtools was used for post-analysis of the clonotype tables, with diversity normalized by down-sampling every dataset to the smallest sample size. In repertoire overlap clustering, CDR3 amino acid sequences, but not nucleotide sequences, were matched to correct batch-related cross-sample contamination. TCRdb redid the processing of the public reads, applying fastp at Q25 and MiXCR, and retained in-frame beta chains. Identical CDR3 proteins give one entry, which carries the most common genes and DNA. The V and J calls come from TCRdb's annotation, not from the publication. The sample includes about 460,000 distinct CDR3 sequences, with roughly 45% observed a single time. The biggest ten clones account for about 12% of the sample.

This clonotype has just a few counts. Its antigen has not been determined. Per-base qualities were not stored, and no clone one base away is much larger. To demonstrate the VDJtools post-analysis software, TCR beta repertoires were profiled from the peripheral blood of over ten young patients with multiple sclerosis. The multiple sclerosis patients were children and adolescents ranging in age from 6 to 15 years. The rearrangement combines TRBV7-2 with TRBJ2-3; TRBD1 lines up with 8 middle nucleotides. The receptor was isolated from a girl aged 5 to 17 with multiple sclerosis. The material sequenced was blood. The CDR3 here reads CASSQRTGTVSDTQYF. The sequenced DNA: TGTGCCAGCAGCCAGCGGACAGGGACGGTCTCAGATACGCAGTATTTT.